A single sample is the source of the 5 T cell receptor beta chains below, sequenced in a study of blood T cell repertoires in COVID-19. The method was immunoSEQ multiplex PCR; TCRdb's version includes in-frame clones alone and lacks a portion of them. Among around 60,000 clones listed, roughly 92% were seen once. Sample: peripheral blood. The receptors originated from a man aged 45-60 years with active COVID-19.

The CDR3 coding sequence is TGTGCCAGCAGCTTAGGCGGGAGGGTTCCGTTCTTC. Translating gives CASSLGGRVPFF. The chain couples TRBV5-6 to TRBJ2-1, with 9 bases lining up with TRBD2. CDR3 size: 12 residues. After removal of 2 bases from V and 15 bases from J, the junction contained 6 bases not matched to a gene. Germline CDR1 is SGHDT and CDR2 is YYEEEE. The entire variable domain, with the rest obtained from reference TRBV5-6 and TRBJ2-1, is as follows: DAGVTQSPTHLIKTRGQQVTLRCSPKSGHDTVSWYQQALGQGPQFIFQYYEEEERQRGNFPDRFSGHQFPNYSSELNVNALLLGDSALYLCASSLGGRVPFFGPGTRLTVL.

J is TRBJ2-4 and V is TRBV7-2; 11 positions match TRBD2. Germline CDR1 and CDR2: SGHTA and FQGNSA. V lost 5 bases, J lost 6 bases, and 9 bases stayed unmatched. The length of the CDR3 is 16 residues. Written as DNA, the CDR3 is TGTGCCAGCAGCGGAATAGGGACTAGCGGAATAAACATTCAGTACTTC. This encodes CASSGIGTSGINIQYF.

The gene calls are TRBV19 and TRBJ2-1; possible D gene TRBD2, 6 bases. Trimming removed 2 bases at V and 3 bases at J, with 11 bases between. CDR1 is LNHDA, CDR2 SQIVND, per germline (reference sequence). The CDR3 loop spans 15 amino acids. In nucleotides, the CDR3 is TGTGCCAGTAGTATATTAGCGGAGAGCTACAATGAGCAGTTCTTC. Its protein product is CASSILAESYNEQFF.

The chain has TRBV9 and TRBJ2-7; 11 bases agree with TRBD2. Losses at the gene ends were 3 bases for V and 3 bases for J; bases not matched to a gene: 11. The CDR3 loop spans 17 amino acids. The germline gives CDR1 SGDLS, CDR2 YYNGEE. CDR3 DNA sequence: TGTGCCAGCAGCGGCGAGACCGGGACTAGCGGCTTCTACGAGCAGTACTTC. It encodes CASSGETGTSGFYEQYF.

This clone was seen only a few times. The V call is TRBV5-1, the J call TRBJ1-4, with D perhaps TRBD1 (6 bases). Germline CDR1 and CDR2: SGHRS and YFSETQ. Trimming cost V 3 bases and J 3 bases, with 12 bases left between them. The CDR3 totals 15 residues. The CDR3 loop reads CASSSTGLSNEKLFF. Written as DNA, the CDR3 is TGCGCCAGCAGCTCTACAGGGCTGTCTAATGAAAAACTGTTTTTT.